The rows below give T cell receptor beta chains drawn from one sample of a study of Ad26.COV2.S vaccination and SARS-CoV-2 variants. Data came from immunoSEQ multiplex PCR; TCRdb stores just in-frame clones and leaves some out. The table records about 350,000 clones, around 89% of them present only once. The starting material was peripheral blood, obtained in a trial of Ad26.COV2.S vaccine versus placebo. Receptors were obtained from a person aged 18-65 years who received the Ad26.COV2.S COVID-19 vaccine or a placebo. The CDR3 runs from the conserved cysteine through the conserved F or W. The D gene is left open where the match is weak. Size tells how often a clone was seen (once, few, many) or the class of an expanded clone, and some rows leave it out.

d_call j_call clone_size v_call cdr3_nt cdr3_aa
. TRBJ2-3 . TRBV9 TGTGCCAGCAGCGTAGACCCTTCTAGCACAGATACGCAGTATTTT CASSVDPSSTDTQYF
TRBD1 TRBJ1-5 once TRBV2 TGTGCCAGCAGACCCGAAGGGGGCGGAGATCAGCCCCAGCATTTT CASRPEGGGDQPQHF
. TRBJ2-3 . TRBV19 TGTGCCAGTAGTACATCCTCCGGGACTCCGACAGATACGCAGTATTTT CASSTSSGTPTDTQYF
. TRBJ1-2 few TRBV2 TGTGCCAGCAACAGGGACGGAGCTAACTATGGCTACACCTTC CASNRDGANYGYTF
. TRBJ2-7 . TRBV12-3/TRBV12-4 TGTGCCAGCAGGATCTCCTACGAGCAGTACTTC CASRISYEQYF
. TRBJ1-2 . TRBV19 TGTGCCAGTTCCCTTGAGGGCTACTATGGCTACACCTTC CASSLEGYYGYTF
. TRBJ2-5 once TRBV5-1 TGCGCCAGCAGCTTGCTATGGTTGACAGACCAAGAGACCCAGTACTTC CASSLLWLTDQETQYF
. TRBJ2-3 . TRBV10-3 TGTGCCATCAAGGTCGGTACGCAGTATTTT CAIKVGTQYF
. TRBJ2-2 . TRBV3-1/TRBV3-2 TGTGCCAGCAGCCAAGATCCGGGAGAGGGCACCGGGGAGCTGTTTTTT CASSQDPGEGTGELFF
. TRBJ1-6 . TRBV27 TGTGCCAGCATCCTGGGGGACGAGGGAAATAATTCACCCCTCCACTTT CASILGDEGNNSPLHF
TRBD1 TRBJ1-1 . TRBV19 TGTGCCAGTAGTAGGACAGGGACGAACACTGAAGCTTTCTTT CASSRTGTNTEAFF
TRBD1 TRBJ1-4 . TRBV2 TGTGCCAGCAGTGATCGGACAGGGAGTGAAAAACTGTTTTTT CASSDRTGSEKLFF
. TRBJ2-3 once TRBV5-1 TGCGCCAGCAGCTGGAGGGACGGAAACACAGATACGCAGTATTTT CASSWRDGNTDTQYF
. TRBJ2-2 . TRBV9 TGTGCCAGCAGCGTAGTAGCGGCGAACACCGGGGAGCTGTTTTTT CASSVVAANTGELFF
. TRBJ2-7 . TRBV27 TGTGCCAGCCGATCCCCCTACGAGCAGTACTTC CASRSPYEQYF
TRBD1 TRBJ2-4 . TRBV6-2/TRBV6-3 TGTGCCAGCAGTGGACAGGGGTCGTGGGCCAAAAACATTCAGTACTTC CASSGQGSWAKNIQYF
. TRBJ2-5 . TRBV6-5 TGTGCCAGCAGTTACGGCCAGCTAACCACCGAGACCCAGTACTTC CASSYGQLTTETQYF
. TRBJ2-1 . TRBV28 TGTGCCAGCAGTTTTGGGCTGACACCTAACAATGAGCAGTTCTTC CASSFGLTPNNEQFF
. TRBJ2-1 . TRBV7-2 TGTGCCAGCAGCTTATCGGGGAGCTCCTACAATGAGCAGTTCTTC CASSLSGSSYNEQFF
. TRBJ1-2 . TRBV18 TGTGCCAGCTCGCCCGACAGGCCTCTTAACTATGGCTACACCTTC CASSPDRPLNYGYTF
. TRBJ2-1 . TRBV13 TGTGCCAGCAGCTCTGATGGTGGGACATACCTCAATGAGCAGTTCTTC CASSSDGGTYLNEQFF
TRBD1 TRBJ1-1 many TRBV19 TGTGCCAGTAAAACAGGGGTGGACACTGAAGCTTTCTTT CASKTGVDTEAFF
TRBD2 TRBJ2-7 once TRBV19 TGTGCCAGTAGTATAGTTGCGGGGGGGCACTACGAGCAGTACTTC CASSIVAGGHYEQYF
TRBD2 TRBJ2-7 once TRBV5-5 TGTGCCAGCAGCTTCGAGGGGGCGGGAGGGCCATACGAGCAGTACTTC CASSFEGAGGPYEQYF
. TRBJ1-2 . TRBV27 TGTGCCAGCAGTGCATGGACAGCCGCCGACTATGGCTACACCTTC CASSAWTAADYGYTF
. TRBJ2-5 . TRBV11-2 TGTGCCAGCAGCTTAGTTGGGGGAGAAGAGACCCAGTACTTC CASSLVGGEETQYF
. TRBJ2-3 . TRBV7-9 TGTGCCAGCAGCTTACTCACGAGGATGGATACGCAGTATTTT CASSLLTRMDTQYF
TRBD2 TRBJ2-7 . TRBV29-1 TGCAGCGTTGCAACTAGCGGGAGTAACAGGCAGTACTTC CSVATSGSNRQYF
. TRBJ1-2 . TRBV20-1 TGCAGTGCTAGTATTTTGAAGGACGGACTATATGGCTACACCTTC CSASILKDGLYGYTF
. TRBJ2-7 . TRBV6-6 TGTGCCGGATGGGCCCCCTACGAGCAGTACTTC CAGWAPYEQYF
TRBD1 TRBJ2-7 . TRBV5-8 TGTGCCAGCAGCTTGGCGACAGGGGCAACCTACGAGCAGTACTTC CASSLATGATYEQYF
. TRBJ1-6 . TRBV9 TGTGCCAGCAGCGGGGACATGGGGCGGAATTCACCCCTCCACTTT CASSGDMGRNSPLHF
. TRBJ1-1 . TRBV5-1 TGCGCCAGCAGCTTGGAGCTGGGGCTCGGTGGAACTGAAGCTTTCTTT CASSLELGLGGTEAFF
TRBD2 TRBJ2-1 . TRBV10-1 TGCGCCAGCAGTGAGTTGCGGGGGGTTTACAATGAGCAGTTCTTC CASSELRGVYNEQFF
. TRBJ1-6 . TRBV19 TGTGCCAGTAGTATAGACGGGGACGGAACCTATAATTCACCCCTCCACTTT CASSIDGDGTYNSPLHF
TRBD1 TRBJ1-2 . TRBV2 TGTGCCAGCGGGACAGGGGGCCTCAACTATGGCTACACCTTC CASGTGGLNYGYTF
TRBD1 TRBJ2-2 . TRBV5-4 TGTGCCAGCAGCCCGAAACAGGGGGCGGCCGGGGAGCTGTTTTTT CASSPKQGAAGELFF
TRBD2 TRBJ2-7 . TRBV11-2 TGTGCCAGCAGCCCCAGGAGGACTAGCGGGAGGTCCGGTAACGAGCAGTACTTC CASSPRRTSGRSGNEQYF
. TRBJ2-3 once TRBV12-3/TRBV12-4 TGTGCCAGCAGTTTCGGGGGAGCAGATACGCAGTATTTT CASSFGGADTQYF
TRBD2 TRBJ2-3 . TRBV5-1 TGCGCCAGCAGACCAACTAGCGGGAGTCAAATGACGCAGTATTTT CASRPTSGSQMTQYF
. TRBJ1-3 . TRBV18 TGTGCCAGCTCACCGCAGGGTACTGGAAACACCATATATTTT CASSPQGTGNTIYF
TRBD2 TRBJ2-1 . TRBV7-2 TGTGCCAGCAGCTTAGCAGCGGGAGACATCAATGAGCAGTTCTTC CASSLAAGDINEQFF
TRBD1 TRBJ2-7 . TRBV6-2/TRBV6-3 TGTGCCAGCAGTTACTCGAACCTAGGACAGGGGTACGAGCAGTACTTC CASSYSNLGQGYEQYF
TRBD2 TRBJ2-1 . TRBV25-1 TGTGCCAGCAGTGAGTTGACTAGCGGGATGCTGTTCTTC CASSELTSGMLFF
. TRBJ1-5 . TRBV6-4 TGTGCCAGCAGTGACTCCATCCGCAATCAGCCCCAGCATTTT CASSDSIRNQPQHF
. TRBJ2-6 once TRBV6-5 TGTGCCAGCAGGGACGTTACCTCTGGGGCCAACGTCCTGACTTTC CASRDVTSGANVLTF
. TRBJ1-5 . TRBV28 TGTGCCAGCAGTTACACTTCACTTTTTGGTAGCAATCAGCCCCAGCATTTT CASSYTSLFGSNQPQHF
. TRBJ1-3 once TRBV9 TGTGCCAGCAGCCAAGGAAACACCATATATTTT CASSQGNTIYF
TRBD1 TRBJ1-6 . TRBV24-1 TGTGCCACCAGTGATTTGTCGGGGACAGGGTACCCGCTCACTAATTCACCCCTCCACTTT CATSDLSGTGYPLTNSPLHF
. TRBJ1-1 once TRBV11-3 TGTGCCAGCAGCTTAGGACGCGACACTGAAGCTTTCTTT CASSLGRDTEAFF